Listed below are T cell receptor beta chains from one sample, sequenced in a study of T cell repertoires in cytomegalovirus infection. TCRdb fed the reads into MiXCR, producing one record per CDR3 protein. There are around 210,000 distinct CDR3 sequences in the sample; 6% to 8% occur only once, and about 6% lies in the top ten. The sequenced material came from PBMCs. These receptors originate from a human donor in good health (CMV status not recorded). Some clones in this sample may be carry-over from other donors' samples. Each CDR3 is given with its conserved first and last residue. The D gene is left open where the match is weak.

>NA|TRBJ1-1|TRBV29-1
CSVEDGTQGFRTEAFF
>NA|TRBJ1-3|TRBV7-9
CASSLAGTKTRNTIYF
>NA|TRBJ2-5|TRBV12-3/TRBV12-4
CASSLARGRKETQYF
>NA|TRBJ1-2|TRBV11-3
CASSSSLYGYTF
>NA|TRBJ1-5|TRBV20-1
CSARDRQQGLGQPQHF
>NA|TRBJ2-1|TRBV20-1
CSVNLGGGAYEQFF
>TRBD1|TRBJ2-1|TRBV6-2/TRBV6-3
CASSKPTGGYEQFF
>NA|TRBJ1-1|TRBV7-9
CASSLTGAGISEAFF
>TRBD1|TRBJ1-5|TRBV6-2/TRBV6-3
CASSPRTGPDSGRPQHF
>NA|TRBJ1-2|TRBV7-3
CASSPTPGYGYTF
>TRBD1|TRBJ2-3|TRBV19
CASSTPRHRGPTDTQYF
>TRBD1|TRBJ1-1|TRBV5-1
CASSSRQGKNTEAFF
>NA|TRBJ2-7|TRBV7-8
CASSLGPGSRQFSYEQYF
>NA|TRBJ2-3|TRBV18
CASSPLQGRTDTQYF
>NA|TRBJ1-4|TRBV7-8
CASSFRQGNEKLFF
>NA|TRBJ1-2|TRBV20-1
CSASGHRQTTSYGYTF
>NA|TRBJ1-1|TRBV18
CASSPASTPLNTEAFF
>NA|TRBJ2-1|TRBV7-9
CASSLGKGEQFF
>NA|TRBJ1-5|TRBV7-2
CASSLLGLRGTVQPQHF
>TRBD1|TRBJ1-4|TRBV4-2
CASSRTGGATNEKLFF
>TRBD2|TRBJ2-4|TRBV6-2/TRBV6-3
CASRSLASGGAGSKNIQYF
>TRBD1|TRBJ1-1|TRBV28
CASWDRGTEAFF
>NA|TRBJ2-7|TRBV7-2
CASTFGVTFNEQYF
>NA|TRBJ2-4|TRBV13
CASSLVVGVAKNIQYF
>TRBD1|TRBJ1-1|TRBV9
CASSVGEGQGNTEAFF
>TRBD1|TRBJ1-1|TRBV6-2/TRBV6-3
CASSAGGATEAFF
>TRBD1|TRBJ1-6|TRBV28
CASSPGQGNSPLHF
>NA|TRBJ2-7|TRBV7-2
CATSRRPRYEQYF
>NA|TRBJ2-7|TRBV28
CASSLSSDPRDPLRRQYF
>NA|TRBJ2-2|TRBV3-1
CASSQRQDTGELFF
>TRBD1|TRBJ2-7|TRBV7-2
CASSAGQVAYEQYF
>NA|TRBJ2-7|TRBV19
CASRVVGQPSYEQYF
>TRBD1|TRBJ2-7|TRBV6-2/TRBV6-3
CASSQRTGHEQYF
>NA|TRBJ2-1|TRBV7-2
CASSRDTDNEQFF
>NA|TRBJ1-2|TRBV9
CASSKAGEGYGYTF
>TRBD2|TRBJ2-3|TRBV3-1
CASPVRFSGSGGALNSADTQYF
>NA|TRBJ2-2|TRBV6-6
CASSYSGNTGELFF
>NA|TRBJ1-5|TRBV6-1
CASSFGANQPQHF
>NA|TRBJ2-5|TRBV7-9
CASSERQRETQYF
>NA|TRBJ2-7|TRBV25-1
CASHLGSF
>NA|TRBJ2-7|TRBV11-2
CASSPRGDLEQYF
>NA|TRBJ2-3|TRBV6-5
CASSYSAGSGDFPQYF
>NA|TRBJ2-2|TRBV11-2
CASSRPQSTHRELFF
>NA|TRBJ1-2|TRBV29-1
CSVSFSQGRGTF
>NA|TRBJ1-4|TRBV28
CASSLWRGSELFF
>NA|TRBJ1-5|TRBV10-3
CAISPTRGIGQPQHF
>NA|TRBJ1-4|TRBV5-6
CASSKGPAGTNEKLFF
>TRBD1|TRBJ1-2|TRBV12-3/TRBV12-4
CASSPGTERGYGYTF
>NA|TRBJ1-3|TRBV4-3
CASSQSRGDANTIYF
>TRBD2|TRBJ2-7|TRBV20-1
CSPTAAGGGYEQYF
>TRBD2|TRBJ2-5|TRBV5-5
CASSLAGGPQETQYF
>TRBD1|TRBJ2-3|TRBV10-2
CASSGDRGVTTDTQYF
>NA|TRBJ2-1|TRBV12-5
CASGLDIRGNEQFF
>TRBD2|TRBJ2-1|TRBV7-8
CASSLARLATNEQFF
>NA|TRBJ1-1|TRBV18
CASSPDSNTEAFF
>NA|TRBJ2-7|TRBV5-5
CASSLAWGVGVEYEQYF
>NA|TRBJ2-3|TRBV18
CASSPSARSNTDTQYF